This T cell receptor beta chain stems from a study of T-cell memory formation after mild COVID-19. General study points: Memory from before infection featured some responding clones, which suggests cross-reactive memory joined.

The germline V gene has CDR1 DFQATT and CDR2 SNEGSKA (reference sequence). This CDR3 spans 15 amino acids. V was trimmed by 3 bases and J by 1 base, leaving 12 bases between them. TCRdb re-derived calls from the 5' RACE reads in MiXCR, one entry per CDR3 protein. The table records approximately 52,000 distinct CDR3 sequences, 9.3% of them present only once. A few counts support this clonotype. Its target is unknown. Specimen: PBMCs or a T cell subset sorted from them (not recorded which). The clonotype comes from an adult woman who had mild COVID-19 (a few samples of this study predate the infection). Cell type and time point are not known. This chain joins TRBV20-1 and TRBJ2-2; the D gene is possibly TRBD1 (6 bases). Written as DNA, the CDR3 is TGCAGTGCTAGTACAGGGTTTATGAACACCGGGGAGCTGTTTTTT. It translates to CSASTGFMNTGELFF.